This entry concerns a single TCR beta chain. The antigen is undetermined. The table came from immunoSEQ multiplex PCR; TCRdb's copy has only in-frame clones and leaves some out. Altogether under 2,500 clones are present, about 30% being singletons, with the ten largest covering over 9%. According to the study, adjacent lung free of atypia was obtained at least 2 cm from the tumor margin. This record comes from a study of T cells in localized non-small cell lung cancer. V lost 4 bases to trimming and J lost 4 bases, with 14 bases between them. The CDR3 loop spans 14 amino acids. Germline-derived CDR1 and CDR2 are SGHRS and YFSETQ. General study results and limits: Owing to sequencing of a solitary tumor region, heterogeneity cannot be discounted. An association was observed between higher blood T cell density and longer overall survival. Uninvolved nearby lung showed the greatest T cell clonality, exceeding that found in tumor.

This material consisted of normal lung tissue next to the tumor, taken before any cancer treatment. The TCR sequence derives from a man between 40 and 75 years old with stage III lung adenocarcinoma. The rearrangement links TRBV5-1 to TRBJ1-2; weak D call: TRBD1 (5 bases). CDR3 in amino acids: CASSQRDASYGYTF. The CDR3 DNA reads TGCGCCAGCAGCCAGCGGGACGCAAGCTATGGCTACACCTTC.